This T cell receptor (beta chain) is from a study of beta chain features in type 1 diabetes. Every isolated RNA sample was fully reverse transcribed, so sequencing captured expressed TCRB transcripts. Sequenced by immunoSEQ multiplex PCR; TCRdb stores in-frame clones only, minus some. The table shows about 330,000 clones, with more than 9.5% occurring only once. Whole-study results and caveats: Patients with type 1 diabetes showed fewer VDJ junction insertions and more deletions. Across all four CD4+ subsets, people with type 1 diabetes showed modestly shorter TCRB CDR3s.

V lost 3 bases, J lost 5 bases, and 6 bases stayed unmatched. CDR1 and CDR2 (germline): SGHNT, YYREEE (reference sequence). CDR3 length: 16 residues. This clone turned up a few times. The target antigen is unknown. Every single donor gave one heparinised blood draw, and these averaged approximately 100 mL. Central memory, naive, regulatory and stem cell-like memory CD4+ cells were sorted by CD45RO/CCR7/CD25/CD127/CD95/CD27. Sequencing input: naive CD4+ T cells from blood. The clonotype originates from a woman aged 25-40 years in good health. V and J are TRBV5-4 and TRBJ2-5, with 14 bases that match TRBD2. The CDR3 sequence is CASSSGLAGGTETQYF. DNA of the CDR3: TGTGCCAGCAGCTCCGGACTAGCGGGAGGTACCGAGACCCAGTACTTC.